This T cell receptor (beta chain) was sequenced for a study of shared T cell receptors in the human thymus. Clones were read by immunoSEQ multiplex PCR, and TCRdb kept only the in-frame ones, dropping some. This sample has more than 550,000 clones; over 75% occur once, and the top ten carry approximately 0.0097%. The CDR3 totals 13 residues. V lost 2 bases, J lost 5 bases, and 10 bases lay in between. CDR1 and CDR2 from the germline V gene are LGHNA and YSLEER. These same records also appear under a second study, on human thymus T cells. This second report adds: Corrective surgery for congenital heart defects was being performed on the healthy Finnish infants who served as donors. During corrective heart surgery, resections were taken, and the thymus tissue came from them. Thymic as well as blood repertoires seemed to favor certain V and J genes unevenly. Unrelated individuals were reported by related research to share highly overlapping thymic repertoires.

This TCR was sampled from a boy under three years old with a congenital heart defect. Specimen: thymocytes. The J gene is TRBJ2-7, the V gene TRBV4-3; D is perhaps TRBD2 (6 bases). CDR3 DNA: TGCGCCAGCAGCCAATGGGGGACTGACGAGCAGTACTTC. Translation gives CASSQWGTDEQYF.